The clone carrying this TCR beta chain came up a few times. This sample was included in a study of T cells in Graves' hyperthyroidism and ophthalmopathy. On the study more broadly: Before any treatment, at initial diagnosis, peripheral blood was collected.

Amplified TCR beta CDR3 regions came from RNA transcripts. A first-round RT-PCR of the TCR CDR3 used the HTBI primer set. MiXCR, run by TCRdb on the multiplex PCR reads, gives a single entry per CDR3 protein. The table has hundreds of thousands of distinct CDR3 sequences, roughly a sixth seen once. PBMCs were obtained from under 13 ml fresh peripheral blood. In germline, CDR1 is SNHLY, CDR2 FYNNEI. The CDR3 loop spans 13 amino acids. With 5 bases removed from V and 2 bases from J, the gap between germline ends came to 7 bases. The receptor's source is a woman aged 50 to 65 with Graves' hyperthyroidism that later progressed to Graves' ophthalmopathy. The chain has TRBV2 and TRBJ2-4; no definite D call. Specimen: blood. CDR3 DNA: TGTGCCAGCAGTTGGAGTACCAAAAACATTCAGTACTTC. It yields the protein CASSWSTKNIQYF. The variable domain in full, with the rest retrieved from reference TRBV2 and TRBJ2-4, is EPEVTQTPSHQVTQMGQEVILRCVPISNHLYFYWYRQILGQKVEFLVSFYNNEISEKSEIFDDQFSVERPDGSNFTLKIRSTKLEDSAMYFCASSWSTKNIQYFGAGTRLSVL.